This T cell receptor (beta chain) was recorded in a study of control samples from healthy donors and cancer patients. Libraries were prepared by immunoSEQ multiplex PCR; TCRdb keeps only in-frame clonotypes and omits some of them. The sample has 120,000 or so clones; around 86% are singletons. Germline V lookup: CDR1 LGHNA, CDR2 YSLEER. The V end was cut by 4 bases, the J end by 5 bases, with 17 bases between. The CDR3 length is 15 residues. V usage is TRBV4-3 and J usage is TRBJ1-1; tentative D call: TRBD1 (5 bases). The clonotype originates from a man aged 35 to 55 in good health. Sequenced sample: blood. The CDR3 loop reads CASSPDFQGWTEAFF. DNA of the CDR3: TGCGCCAGCAGCCCTGACTTTCAGGGTTGGACTGAAGCTTTCTTT.